These 8 T cell receptor beta chains share one sample of origin, sequenced in a study of regulatory T cells in long-lasting Graves disease. The time point: newly diagnosed GD, antithyroid drugs for less than 3 months. Preparation of the TCR library used RNA extracted from PBMCs. The authors built TCR beta libraries using iRepertoire HTBI primers and Arm-PCR of CDR3 regions. MiXCR, run by TCRdb on the multiplex PCR reads, gives a single entry per CDR3 protein. The sample includes some 450,000 distinct CDR3 sequences, about a sixth of them seen just once. The data were also submitted as part of a second study, on T cells in Graves' hyperthyroidism and ophthalmopathy.

The specimen was peripheral blood mononuclear cells (PBMCs), collected at new diagnosis, from a patient treated with antithyroid drugs. The receptors derive from a woman under 40 with Graves disease.

The table lists this clonotype with many counts. This chain joins TRBV18 and TRBJ2-5; D unclear. The V and J ends lost 0 bases and 5 bases respectively, with 7 bases between them. The CDR3 contains 13 residues. Germline assignment: CDR1 KGHSH and CDR2 LQKENI. This chain's CDR3 is CASSPPERETQYF. The CDR3, as DNA: TGTGCCAGCTCACCACCGGAAAGGGAGACCCAGTACTTC.

The table lists this clonotype with many counts. The chain joins TRBV28 to TRBJ2-1; no clear D gene. The V gene's germline CDR1 is MDHEN and CDR2 SYDVKM. CDR3 length equals 12 residues. The V end lost 3 bases, the J end lost 10 bases, and 10 bases lay between the germline ends. DNA for the CDR3: TGTGCCAGCAGTTTGACCGACATGGAGCAGTTCTTC. It translates to CASSLTDMEQFF.

This clonotype has more than one count but fewer than ten. This sequence joins TRBV25-1 and TRBJ1-4; TRBD1 might be the D (5 bases). The CDR3 covers 14 residues. The V end lost 5 bases, the J end lost 7 bases, and 14 bases lay between the germline ends. Per the germline V gene, CDR1 is MGHDK and CDR2 is SYGVNS. DNA of the CDR3: TGTGCCAGCAGTATCCGGGACGGATTTGAAAAACTGTTTTTT. Translated: CASSIRDGFEKLFF.

This clonotype was found many times. The V and J genes are TRBV3-1 and TRBJ2-5, with TRBD1 matching over 7 bases. The CDR3 length is 12 residues. Germline CDR1 LGHDT, CDR2 YNNKEL (reference sequence). V lost 1 base and J lost 7; bases outside the gene matches: 0. The CDR3 sequence is CASSQGDRTQYF. Written as DNA, the CDR3 is TGTGCCAGCAGCCAAGGGGACAGGACCCAGTACTTC.

This clonotype was found a few times. The V call is TRBV5-1, the J call TRBJ1-2; possibly TRBD1 for D (5 bases). Germline V gene data show CDR1 as SGHRS and CDR2 as YFSETQ. V was trimmed by 1 base and J by 6 bases, leaving 13 bases between them. The CDR3 loop spans 14 amino acids. CDR3 nucleotides: TGCGCCAGCAGCTTGCTTGGGGACGGAAATGGCTACACCTTC. Protein sequence: CASSLLGDGNGYTF.

Many counts were recorded for this clonotype. In DNA form, the CDR3 reads TGTGCCAGCACCCCGCGGAGGGGCGATGGCTACACCTTC. Protein product: CASTPRRGDGYTF. This chain connects TRBV28 to TRBJ1-2; D possibly corresponds to TRBD1 (5 bases). Germline loops: CDR1 MDHEN, CDR2 SYDVKM. V lost 7 bases, J lost 6 bases, and 15 bases lay in between. The CDR3 contains 13 residues.

The V gene is TRBV6-5, the J gene TRBJ2-1; TRBD2 matches at 10 bases. The J segment lost 6 bases and the V segment lost 4 bases, leaving 12 bases of the junction unmatched. This CDR3 comprises 17 residues. Per germline, CDR1 MNHEY and CDR2 SVGAGI. CDR3: CASSFPGTSEGVNEQFF. CDR3 DNA: TGTGCCAGCAGTTTTCCGGGGACTAGCGAGGGAGTCAATGAGCAGTTCTTC.

This CDR3 is CASSRGGSKDNEQFF. CDR3 DNA: TGTGCCAGCAGCAGGGGCGGGAGTAAAGACAATGAGCAGTTCTTC. The V call is TRBV28, the J call TRBJ2-1; perhaps TRBD2 as D (7 bases). Germline-derived CDR1 and CDR2 are MDHEN and SYDVKM. The V end lost 6 bases, the J end lost 5 bases, and 17 bases lay between the germline ends. The CDR3 extends over 15 amino acids.